The 17 T cell receptor beta chains listed next were all sequenced from one sample in a study of cytomegalovirus exposure and HLA in healthy donors. PCR involved 60 Vbeta and 13 Jbeta primers. Here immunoSEQ multiplex PCR was the method, and the copy in TCRdb shows in-frame clones only, minus some. Found here are 120,000 to 150,000 clones; the top ten clones hold around 2.2%. Material for sequencing was PBMCs. The receptors originated from a woman younger than 30 in good health and CMV-seronegative.

The CDR3 reads CASSLALETQYF. As DNA, the CDR3 is TGTGCCAGCAGCTTAGCCCTGGAGACCCAGTACTTC. The genes are TRBV7-9 and TRBJ2-5; D remains unclear. The CDR3 is made up of 12 amino acids. The germline V gene has CDR1 SEHNR and CDR2 FQNEAQ (reference sequence). The V gene lost 0 bases and the J gene lost 5 bases, with 4 bases spanning the gap.

The chain is built from TRBV19 and TRBJ1-4; no clear D gene. Trimming stripped 6 bases from V and 0 bases from J, with 14 bases between. The germline gives CDR1 LNHDA, CDR2 SQIVND (reference sequence). This CDR3 contains 16 residues. The CDR3 protein is CASRPGRMTTNEKLFF. The CDR3 nucleotides are TGTGCCAGTAGGCCGGGGAGAATGACAACTAATGAAAAACTGTTTTTT.

This chain uses TRBV11-3 with TRBJ1-1, with no clear D. V was trimmed by 1 base and J by 8 bases, leaving 8 bases between them. The CDR3 extends over 12 amino acids. Germline V gene lookup returns CDR1 SGHNT and CDR2 YENEEA. The CDR3 reads CASSLGLGEAFF. The CDR3 DNA is TGTGCCAGCAGCTTAGGCTTGGGCGAAGCTTTCTTT.

The gene calls are TRBV6-1 and TRBJ1-5; possibly TRBD1 for D (5 bases). Germline loops: CDR1 MNHNS, CDR2 SASEGT. Trimming took off 2 bases at V and 2 bases at J, with 10 bases between the two ends. The CDR3 is made up of 15 amino acids. CDR3 amino acids: CASSEWGLGNQPQHF. Here the CDR3 DNA reads TGTGCCAGCAGTGAATGGGGACTGGGCAATCAGCCCCAGCATTTT.

This chain joins TRBV19 and TRBJ1-2; no reliable D call. The CDR3 covers 13 residues. The V gene lost 7 bases and the J gene lost 4 bases, with 13 bases spanning the gap. Germline CDR1 is LNHDA and CDR2 is SQIVND (reference sequence). The CDR3 region is CASNGENIYGYTF. The CDR3 DNA reads TGTGCCAGTAATGGGGAGAATATCTATGGCTACACCTTC. Using reference TRBV19 and TRBJ1-2 for the parts outside the CDR3, the full variable domain is DGGITQSPKYLFRKEGQNVTLSCEQNLNHDAMYWYRQDPGQGLRLIYYSQIVNDFQKGDIAEGYSVSREKKESFPLTVTSAQKNPTAFYLCASNGENIYGYTFGSGTRLTVV.

The chain combines TRBV4-2 with TRBJ1-6; maybe TRBD1 (5 bases). V was cut by 4 bases and J by 6 bases, with 22 bases left in between. The CDR3 is made up of 18 amino acids. The germline V gene encodes CDR1 LGHNA and CDR2 YNFKEQ. This CDR3 reads CASSRPPAGGGFNSPLHF. The CDR3, as DNA: TGTGCCAGCAGCCGTCCCCCTGCGGGCGGGGGGTTTAATTCACCCCTCCACTTT.

This chain connects TRBV11-3 to TRBJ2-3; D might be TRBD2 (6 bases). Germline V gene data show CDR1 as SGHNT and CDR2 as YENEEA. The CDR3 is made up of 17 amino acids. Trimming removed 4 bases at V and 4 bases at J, with 21 bases between. CDR3 sequence: CASSSPLLGTGADTQYF. Written as DNA, the CDR3 is TGTGCCAGCAGCTCGCCCCTCTTGGGTACGGGGGCAGATACGCAGTATTTT. The complete variable domain, with remaining parts taken from reference TRBV11-3 and TRBJ2-3, reads EAGVVQSPRYKIIEKKQPVAFWCNPISGHNTLYWYLQNLGQGPELLIRYENEEAVDDSQLPKDRFSAERLKGVDSTLKIQPAELGDSAVYLCASSSPLLGTGADTQYFGPGTRLTVL.

The V gene is TRBV30, the J gene TRBJ1-2; 7 bases map to TRBD1. The J segment lost 6 bases and the V segment lost 2 bases, leaving 6 bases of the junction unmatched. The germline gives CDR1 GTSNPN, CDR2 SVGIG (reference sequence). There are 13 residues in the CDR3. Written as DNA, the CDR3 is TGTGCCTGGAGTTTCGACAGGGTGGATGGCTACACCTTC. Protein: CAWSFDRVDGYTF.

The V call is TRBV10-3, the J call TRBJ2-1; 8 nucleotides match TRBD1. The junction had 4 bases not matched to a gene; V was cut back by 6 bases and J by 6 bases. The CDR3 is 13 residues long. Per germline, CDR1 ENHRY and CDR2 SYGVKD. The DNA of the CDR3 is TGTGCCATCAGGCCAACAGGGGGCAATGAGCAGTTCTTC. Protein product: CAIRPTGGNEQFF.

The chain carries TRBV10-2 and TRBJ1-3; a weak D match, TRBD1 (5 bases). Per germline, CDR1 WSHSY and CDR2 SAAADI. The CDR3 consists of 13 residues. Trimming took off 5 bases at V and 1 base at J, with 6 bases between the two ends. The CDR3 region is CASSRGSGNTIYF. The CDR3 DNA is TGCGCCAGCAGTAGGGGTTCTGGAAACACCATATATTTT.

The chain is built from TRBV5-6 and TRBJ2-3; D is perhaps TRBD1 (5 bases). The V gene lost 3 bases and the J gene lost 3 bases, with 17 bases spanning the gap. This CDR3 spans 16 amino acids. Germline V gene lookup returns CDR1 SGHDT and CDR2 YYEEEE. The CDR3 loop reads CASSSWTFTGTDTQYF. In DNA, the CDR3 is TGTGCCAGCAGCTCGTGGACCTTCACAGGAACAGATACGCAGTATTTT.

In regard to this clone: Compared with germline, one end of the junction differs, possibly owing to a read error. The J gene is TRBJ2-2, the V gene TRBV9, with D maybe TRBD1 (6 bases). The CDR3 has 21 amino acids. Per germline, CDR1 SGDLS and CDR2 YYNGEE. The DNA for the CDR3 is TGTGCCGGCAGCGTAGCCCCGGGACATAGTCAACCTTCGATCGGTTCCGGGGAGCTGTTTTTT. The encoded protein is CAGSVAPGHSQPSIGSGELFF.

About this clone: One end of the junction varies from germline; a read error may be responsible. The chain employs TRBV15 and TRBJ2-5, with D possibly TRBD2 on 6 matching bases. The germline V gene encodes CDR1 LNHNV and CDR2 YYDKDF (reference sequence). The CDR3 length is 15 residues. CDR3 amino acids: CATGRDLGLQETQYF. DNA for the CDR3: TGTGCCACCGGCAGAGATTTGGGACTCCAAGAGACCCAGTACTTC.

The chain uses TRBV2 and TRBJ1-6; tentative D call: TRBD1 (5 bases). V was trimmed by 4 bases and J by 5 bases, leaving 12 bases between them. This CDR3 has 15 residues. The germline V gene encodes CDR1 SNHLY and CDR2 FYNNEI. CDR3 DNA: TGTGCCAGCAGTGTCGGCACAGGAGATAATTCACCCCTCCACTTT. Its translation is CASSVGTGDNSPLHF.

This chain uses TRBV29-1 with TRBJ2-5; TRBD2 matches at 8 bases. The J call may be incorrect, as the DNA end agrees better with TRBJ2-7. The CDR3 runs to 15 residues. Germline V gene lookup returns CDR1 SQVTM and CDR2 ANQGSEA. As DNA, the CDR3 is TGCAGCGTTGCGTCCGGCGGGAGGATGGAATACGAGCAGTACTTC. The encoded protein is CSVASGGRMEYEQYF.

The genes are TRBV18 and TRBJ1-2; D is undetermined. The CDR3 consists of 17 residues. V was clipped by 1 base and J by 5 bases, with 20 bases between them. The germline V gene encodes CDR1 KGHSH and CDR2 LQKENI. The CDR3 spells CASSPLPRVGGDYGYTF. The CDR3 DNA follows: TGTGCCAGCTCACCACTCCCAAGGGTAGGCGGGGATTATGGCTACACCTTC.

The gene calls are TRBV6-6 and TRBJ1-4; 7 nucleotides agree with TRBD1. V shed 8 bases, J shed 4 bases, and the junction held 13 bases outside the gene matches. The CDR3 has 16 amino acids. The germline V gene encodes CDR1 MNHNY and CDR2 SVGAGI (reference sequence). Here the CDR3 DNA reads TGTGCCAGCGCTAACCCTCTGACAGGGAATAATGAAAAACTGTTTTTT. It specifies CASANPLTGNNEKLFF.